The next 6 T cell receptor beta chains were all read from a single sample in a study of cytomegalovirus exposure and HLA in healthy donors. A multiplex PCR was run with 60 Vbeta primers and 13 Jbeta primers. Using immunoSEQ multiplex PCR, the repertoire was profiled, and TCRdb retains in-frame clones only, with some absent. Of under 150,000 clones in the sample, under 80% were seen once. The sample comprised PBMCs. The source is a middle-aged woman in good health and CMV-seropositive.

The chain combines TRBV11-2 with TRBJ2-3; 7 positions match TRBD2. The CDR3 is 12 residues long. V lost 5 bases to trimming and J lost 9 bases; unmatched junction nucleotides: 5. Germline V gene data show CDR1 as SGHAT and CDR2 as FQNNGV. The CDR3, as DNA: TGTGCCAGCAGCAGGACTAGTCTGACGCAGTATTTT. It yields the protein CASSRTSLTQYF.

The rearrangement joins TRBV15 to TRBJ2-1; weak D call: TRBD1 (6 bases). The length of the CDR3 is 15 residues. Germline CDR1 LNHNV, CDR2 YYDKDF (reference sequence). The ends were cut back, 0 bases at V and 12 bases at J, with 18 bases in the middle. The CDR3 coding sequence is TGTGCCACCAGCAGAGAGAAAGTGACAGGTTCGGGGCAGTTCTTC. Its protein is CATSREKVTGSGQFF.

The V gene is TRBV7-6, the J gene TRBJ2-1; 8 bases agree with TRBD2. The CDR3 length is 15 residues. V lost 5 bases to trimming and J lost 5 bases; unmatched junction nucleotides: 8. CDR1 and CDR2 from the germline V gene are SGHVS and FNYEAQ. CDR3 in amino acids: CASSRGGTINNEQFF. CDR3 sequence (DNA): TGTGCCAGCAGCCGGGGGGGGACCATAAACAATGAGCAGTTCTTC.

The V call is TRBV13, the J call TRBJ1-1; TRBD1 matches 10 bases. The CDR3 covers 17 residues. V gave up 5 bases and J gave up 5 bases; unmatched junction bases: 14. Germline V CDR1 and CDR2: PRHDT, FYEKMQ (reference sequence). The CDR3 DNA is TGTGCCAGCAGCCCCCGTCGGGGGACAGGGGTTAGAACTGAAGCTTTCTTT. Its protein is CASSPRRGTGVRTEAFF.

The chain uses TRBV7-3 and TRBJ2-2, with TRBD2 identical over 14 bases. Germline CDR1 reads SGHTA; CDR2 reads FQGTGA. CDR3 length: 16 amino acids. V shed 2 bases and J 4 bases; nucleotides not matched to a gene: 0. The CDR3 nucleotides read TGTGCCAGCAGCTTAGGGACTAGCGGGAGCACCGGGGAGCTGTTTTTT. Translated, it gives CASSLGTSGSTGELFF.

This clone turned up a few times. The rearrangement uses TRBV4-2 and TRBJ2-3; D gene ambiguous. Germline V gene sequence: CDR1 LGHNA, CDR2 YNFKEQ. V was clipped by 1 base and J by 0 bases, with 8 bases between them. This CDR3 region has 15 residues. CDR3 nucleotides: TGTGCCAGCAGCCAAGGGTCTGGCAGCACAGATACGCAGTATTTT. It is translated as CASSQGSGSTDTQYF.